This T cell receptor (beta chain) was sequenced for a study of T cells in Graves' hyperthyroidism and ophthalmopathy. Overall study results and limits: Expanded thyroid clonotypes (above 0.001) were mostly also found in blood. From stable hyperthyroidism, ophthalmopathy was set apart by a 13 V-J model.

Criteria for exclusion of patients were uncontrolled infection, other autoimmune disease, pregnancy or lactation. TCR beta CDR3 sequences were amplified from RNA transcripts. HTBI primers were used for first-round RT-PCR of the TCR CDR3. MiXCR, applied by TCRdb to the multiplex PCR reads, yields one record per CDR3 protein. The repertoire holds more than 500,000 distinct CDR3 sequences, with roughly 45% as singletons. To note about this clonotype: Its antigen is not identified.

Germline CDR1 is SSHAT and CDR2 is FNYEAQ (reference sequence). The CDR3 consists of 14 residues. Sequenced: peripheral blood or thyroid tissue (not recorded which). The sequence derives from an adult woman with Graves' disease, either hyperthyroidism or ophthalmopathy (not recorded which). The V call is TRBV7-7, the J call TRBJ2-5; the D gene is possibly TRBD2 (6 bases). CDR3 protein: CAARRAGTRETQYF. The CDR3 coding sequence is TGTGCTGCCCGCCGTGCGGGAACTAGGGAGACCCAGTACTTC.